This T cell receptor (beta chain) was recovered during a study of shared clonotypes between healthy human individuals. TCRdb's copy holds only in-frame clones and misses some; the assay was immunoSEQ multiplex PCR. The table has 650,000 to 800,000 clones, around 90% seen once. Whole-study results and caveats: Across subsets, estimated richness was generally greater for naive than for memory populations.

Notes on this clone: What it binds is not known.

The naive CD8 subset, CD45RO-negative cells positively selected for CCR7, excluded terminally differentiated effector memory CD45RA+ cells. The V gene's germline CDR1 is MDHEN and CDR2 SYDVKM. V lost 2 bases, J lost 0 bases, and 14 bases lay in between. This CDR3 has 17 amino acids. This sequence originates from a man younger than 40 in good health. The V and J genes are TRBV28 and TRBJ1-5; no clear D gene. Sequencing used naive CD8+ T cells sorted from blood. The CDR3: CASSLVVPEFSNQPQHF. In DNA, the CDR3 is TGTGCCAGCAGTTTAGTGGTCCCAGAATTTAGCAATCAGCCCCAGCATTTT.